These 8 T cell receptor beta chains came from one sample sequenced in a study of cytomegalovirus exposure and HLA in healthy donors. Data came from immunoSEQ multiplex PCR; TCRdb stores just in-frame clones and leaves some out. The data contain over 150,000 clones, around nine tenths of them seen just once; the ten biggest clones take up under 13%. Sequencing was carried out using PBMCs. The receptor set was obtained from a woman aged 18-30 years in good health and CMV-seropositive.

V gene TRBV29-1 combines with J gene TRBJ2-2, with 8 bases that match TRBD2. The V segment lost 5 bases and the J segment 4 bases; nucleotides outside the gene matches: 12. CDR3 size: 16 residues. In germline, CDR1 is SQVTM, CDR2 ANQGSEA. CDR3 region: CSVLVTGTSLTGELFF. The CDR3 bases are TGCAGCGTTCTTGTGACCGGGACTAGTCTCACCGGGGAGCTGTTTTTT.

The gene calls are TRBV7-3 and TRBJ2-1; 15 nucleotides agree with TRBD2. Looked up from germline, CDR1 is SGHTA and CDR2 is FQGTGA. The trim removed 5 bases at V and 9 bases at J, leaving 8 bases unmatched. CDR3 length: 16 amino acids. The CDR3: CASSPGLAGGDGEQFF. The CDR3 DNA is TGTGCCAGCAGCCCGGGACTAGCGGGAGGTGATGGTGAGCAGTTCTTC.

The rearrangement links TRBV2 to TRBJ2-5, with TRBD1 matching 9 bases. This CDR3 has 15 residues. Germline loops: CDR1 SNHLY, CDR2 FYNNEI. J gave up 5 bases and V 7 bases, and 11 bases lay outside the gene matches. The CDR3 here is CASKGVADRGETQYF. In DNA, the CDR3 is TGTGCCAGCAAGGGAGTGGCCGACAGGGGGGAGACCCAGTACTTC.

This clone has more than one count but fewer than ten. J is TRBJ2-1 and V is TRBV5-8; possibly TRBD1 for D (5 bases). In germline, CDR1 is SGHTS, CDR2 YDEGEE. The CDR3 is 15 amino acids. V lost 0 bases and J lost 0, with 7 bases in between. CDR3 sequence: CASSLARGSYNEQFF. The CDR3 DNA reads TGTGCCAGCAGCTTGGCAAGGGGCTCCTACAATGAGCAGTTCTTC.

The chain couples TRBV5-4 to TRBJ1-1; tentative D call: TRBD1 (5 bases). CDR1 is SGHNT, CDR2 YYREEE, per germline (reference sequence). This CDR3 is built from 15 residues. Trimming took 0 bases from V and 3 from J, leaving 12 bases between them. The CDR3 DNA follows: TGTGCCAGCAGCTTGGCGAGTAGGGGTTACACTGAAGCTTTCTTT. Residues: CASSLASRGYTEAFF.

The chain's CDR3 is CAWIPGTGVVGYTF. The CDR3 nucleotides read TGTGCCTGGATCCCCGGGACAGGGGTTGTCGGCTACACCTTC. This chain connects TRBV30 to TRBJ1-2, with 10 bases matching TRBD1. Germline V gene lookup returns CDR1 GTSNPN and CDR2 SVGIG (reference sequence). The ends lost 4 bases at V and 8 bases at J; junction bases unmatched: 10. The CDR3 has 14 residues.

This clone was detected only once. DNA for the CDR3: TGTGCCAGCAGTTTCGCACAGGGGGCACGAGAGCAGTACTTC. Translation gives CASSFAQGAREQYF. The rearrangement uses TRBV27 and TRBJ2-7; 9 bases agree with TRBD1. Germline CDR1 MNHEY, CDR2 SMNVEV (reference sequence). This CDR3 region has 14 residues. V was pared by 3 bases and J by 7 bases, with 7 bases of the junction left unmatched.

This sequence joins TRBV6-1 and TRBJ2-7, with 8 bases fitting TRBD2. The J segment lost 3 bases and the V segment lost 3 bases, leaving 22 bases of the junction unmatched. Germline values: CDR1 MNHNS, CDR2 SASEGT. The CDR3 extends over 20 amino acids. CDR3 protein: CASSDQAPGLGALLDYEQYF. The CDR3 nucleotides are TGTGCCAGCAGTGATCAGGCACCGGGACTAGGGGCGCTGTTGGACTACGAGCAGTACTTC.